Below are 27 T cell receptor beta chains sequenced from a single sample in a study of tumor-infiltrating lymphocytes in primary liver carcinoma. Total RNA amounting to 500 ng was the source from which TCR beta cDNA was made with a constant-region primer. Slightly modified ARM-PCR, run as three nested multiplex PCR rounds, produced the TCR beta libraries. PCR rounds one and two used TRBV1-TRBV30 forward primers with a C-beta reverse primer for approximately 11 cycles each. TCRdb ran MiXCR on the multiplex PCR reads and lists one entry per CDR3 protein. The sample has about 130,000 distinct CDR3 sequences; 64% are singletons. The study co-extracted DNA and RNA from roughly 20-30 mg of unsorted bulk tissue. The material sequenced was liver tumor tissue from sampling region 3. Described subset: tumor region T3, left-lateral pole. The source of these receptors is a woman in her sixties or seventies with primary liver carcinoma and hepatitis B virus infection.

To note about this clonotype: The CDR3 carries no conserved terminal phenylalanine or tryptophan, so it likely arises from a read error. CDR3 in DNA: TGTGCCAGGAGGGGACTCTCCTACAATGAGCAGTTCATC. Its protein product is CARRGLSYNEQFI. The genes are TRBV30 and TRBJ2-5; D perhaps matches TRBD2 (6 bases). The J call could be wrong; TRBJ2-1 is a better fit for the DNA end. CDR3 length: 13 residues. Looked up from germline, CDR1 is GTSNPN and CDR2 is SVGIG (reference sequence).

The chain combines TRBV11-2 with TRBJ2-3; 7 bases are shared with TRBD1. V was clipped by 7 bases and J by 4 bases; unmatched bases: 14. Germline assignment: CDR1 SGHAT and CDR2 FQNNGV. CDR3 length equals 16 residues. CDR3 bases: TGTGCCAGCATCATGGGGGTGAACAGGGGCCCAGATACGCAGTATTTT. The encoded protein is CASIMGVNRGPDTQYF.

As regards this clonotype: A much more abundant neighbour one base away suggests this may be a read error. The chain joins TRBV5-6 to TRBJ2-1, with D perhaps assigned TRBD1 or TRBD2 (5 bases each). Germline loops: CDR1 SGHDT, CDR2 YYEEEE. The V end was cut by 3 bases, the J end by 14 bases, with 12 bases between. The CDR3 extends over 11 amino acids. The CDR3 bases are TGTGCCAGCAGCTCCTTAGTGGGGGAGTTCTTC. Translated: CASSSLVGEFF.

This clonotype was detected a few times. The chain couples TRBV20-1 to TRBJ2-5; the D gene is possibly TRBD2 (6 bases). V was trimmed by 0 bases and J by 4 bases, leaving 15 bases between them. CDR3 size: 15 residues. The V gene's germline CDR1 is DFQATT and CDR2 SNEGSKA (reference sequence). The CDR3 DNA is TGCAGTGCTAGAGATGCGACGGGAGAGGGAGAGACCCAGTACTTC. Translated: CSARDATGEGETQYF.

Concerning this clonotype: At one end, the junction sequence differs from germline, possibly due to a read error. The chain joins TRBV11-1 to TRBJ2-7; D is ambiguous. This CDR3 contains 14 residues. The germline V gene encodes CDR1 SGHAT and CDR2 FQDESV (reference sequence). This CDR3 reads CASSYSRDSYEQYF. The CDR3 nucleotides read TGTGCCAGCAGCTATTCAAGAGACTCCTACGAACAGTACTTC. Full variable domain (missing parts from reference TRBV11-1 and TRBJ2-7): EAEVAQSPRYKITEKSQAVAFWCDPISGHATLYWYRQILGQGPELLVQFQDESVVDDSQLPKDRFSAERLKGVDSTLKIQPAELGDSAMYLCASSYSRDSYEQYFGPGTRLTVT.

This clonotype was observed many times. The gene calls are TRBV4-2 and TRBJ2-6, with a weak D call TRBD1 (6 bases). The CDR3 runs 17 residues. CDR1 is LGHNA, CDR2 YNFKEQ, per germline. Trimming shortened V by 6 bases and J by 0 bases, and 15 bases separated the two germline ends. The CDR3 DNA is TGTGCCAGCAGGGCAGCACACAGGGACTCTGGGGCCAACGTCCTGACTTTC. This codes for CASRAAHRDSGANVLTF.

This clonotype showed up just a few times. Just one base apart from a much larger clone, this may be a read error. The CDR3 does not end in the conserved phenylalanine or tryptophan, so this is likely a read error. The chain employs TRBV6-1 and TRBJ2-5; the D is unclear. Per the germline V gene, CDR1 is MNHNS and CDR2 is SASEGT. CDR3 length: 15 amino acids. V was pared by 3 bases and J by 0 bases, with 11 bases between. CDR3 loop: CASSDSTDYQETQYL. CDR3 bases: TGTGCCAGCAGTGATTCCACAGACTACCAAGAGACCCAGTACCTC.

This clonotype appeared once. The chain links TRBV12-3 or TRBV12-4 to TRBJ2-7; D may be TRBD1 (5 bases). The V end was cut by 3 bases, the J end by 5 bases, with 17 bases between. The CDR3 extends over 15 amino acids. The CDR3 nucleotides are TGTGCCAGCAGTTTCCAGTCAGGGCCCCACAACGAGCAGTACTTC. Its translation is CASSFQSGPHNEQYF.

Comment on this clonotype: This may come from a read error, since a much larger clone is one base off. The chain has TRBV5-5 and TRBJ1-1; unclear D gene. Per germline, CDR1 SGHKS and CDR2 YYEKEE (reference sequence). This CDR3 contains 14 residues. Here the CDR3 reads CACSFRVSDTEAFF. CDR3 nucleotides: TGTGCCTGCAGCTTTCGCGTTTCGGACACTGAAGCTTTCTTT.

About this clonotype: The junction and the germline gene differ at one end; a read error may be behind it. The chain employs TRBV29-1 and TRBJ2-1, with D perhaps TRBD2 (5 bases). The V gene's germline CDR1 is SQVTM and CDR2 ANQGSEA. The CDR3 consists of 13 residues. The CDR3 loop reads CRVASGETNEQFF. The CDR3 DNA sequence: TGCAGAGTTGCTAGTGGGGAGACCAATGAGCAGTTCTTC.

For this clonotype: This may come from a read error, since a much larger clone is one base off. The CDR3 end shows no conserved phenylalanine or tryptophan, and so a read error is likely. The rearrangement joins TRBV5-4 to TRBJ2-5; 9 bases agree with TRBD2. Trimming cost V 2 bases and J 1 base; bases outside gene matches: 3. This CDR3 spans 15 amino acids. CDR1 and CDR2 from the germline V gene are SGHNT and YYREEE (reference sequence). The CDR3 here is CASSFGGRGQETQYL. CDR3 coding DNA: TGTGCCAGCAGCTTCGGCGGGAGGGGCCAAGAGACCCAGTACTTA.

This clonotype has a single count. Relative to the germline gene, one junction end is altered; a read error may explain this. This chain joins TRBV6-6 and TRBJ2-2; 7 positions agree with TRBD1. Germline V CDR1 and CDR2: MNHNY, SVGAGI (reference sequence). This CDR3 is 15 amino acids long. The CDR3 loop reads CASSPGTANTWELFF. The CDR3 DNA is TGTGCCAGCAGTCCCGGGACAGCGAACACCTGGGAGCTGTTTTTT.

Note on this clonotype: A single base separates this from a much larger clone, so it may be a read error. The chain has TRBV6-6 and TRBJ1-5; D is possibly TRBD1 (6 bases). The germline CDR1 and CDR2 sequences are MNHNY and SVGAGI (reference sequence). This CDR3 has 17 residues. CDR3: CASTKAITGSRNQSQHF. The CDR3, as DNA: TGTGCCAGCACCAAAGCCATTACAGGGTCGCGGAATCAGTCCCAGCATTTT.

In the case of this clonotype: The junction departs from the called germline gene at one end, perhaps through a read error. CDR3 protein: CASGQGSPVGSSALHF. CDR3 nucleotide sequence: TGTGCCAGCGGCCAAGGGTCTCCGGTTGGGAGTTCAGCCCTCCACTTT. The chain joins TRBV28 to TRBJ1-6, with D unresolved. CDR3 length: 16 amino acids. Germline V CDR1 and CDR2: MDHEN, SYDVKM.

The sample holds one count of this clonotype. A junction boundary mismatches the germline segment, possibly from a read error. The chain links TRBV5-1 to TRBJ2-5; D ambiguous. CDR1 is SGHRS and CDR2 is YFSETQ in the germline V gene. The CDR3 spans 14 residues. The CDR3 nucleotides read TGCGCCAACAGCTTCGGGTCAGCTGAAGAGACCCAATACTTC. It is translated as CANSFGSAEETQYF.

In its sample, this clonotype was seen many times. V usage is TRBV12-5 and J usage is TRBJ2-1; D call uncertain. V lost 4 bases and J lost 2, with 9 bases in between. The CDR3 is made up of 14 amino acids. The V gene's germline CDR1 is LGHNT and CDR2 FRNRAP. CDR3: CASGSSAPYNEQFF. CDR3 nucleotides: TGTGCTAGTGGTTCCTCGGCCCCCTACAATGAGCAGTTCTTC. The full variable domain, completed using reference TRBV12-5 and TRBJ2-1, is DARVTQTPRHKVTEMGQEVTMRCQPILGHNTVFWYRQTMMQGLELLAYFRNRAPLDDSGMPKDRFSAEMPDATLATLKIQPSEPRDSAVYFCASGSSAPYNEQFFGPGTRLTVL.

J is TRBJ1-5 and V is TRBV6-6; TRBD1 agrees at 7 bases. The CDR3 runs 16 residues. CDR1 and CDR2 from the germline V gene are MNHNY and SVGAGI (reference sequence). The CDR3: CVSKGTKQGLNQPQHF. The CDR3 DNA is TGTGTCAGTAAGGGCACCAAACAGGGGCTGAATCAGCCCCAGCATTTT.

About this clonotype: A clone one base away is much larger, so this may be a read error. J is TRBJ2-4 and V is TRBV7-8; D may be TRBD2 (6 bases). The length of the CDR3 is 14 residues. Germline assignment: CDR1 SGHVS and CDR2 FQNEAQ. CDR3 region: CANSLGSWGDIQYF. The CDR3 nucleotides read TGTGCCAACAGCCTAGGATCTTGGGGGGACATTCAGTACTTC.

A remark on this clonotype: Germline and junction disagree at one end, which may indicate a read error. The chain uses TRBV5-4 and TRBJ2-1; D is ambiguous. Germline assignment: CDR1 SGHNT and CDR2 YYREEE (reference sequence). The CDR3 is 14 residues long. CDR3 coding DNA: TGTACCAGCAGCTCAAGCAGCTCCTACAATGAGCGGTTCTTC. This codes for CTSSSSSSYNERFF.

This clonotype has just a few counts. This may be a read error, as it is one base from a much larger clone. CDR3 bases: TGTGCCAGCACGTGGGGGGGCGCGTATAGTACTGAAGCTTTCTTT. Translating gives CASTWGGAYSTEAFF. The genes are TRBV28 and TRBJ1-1, with D possibly matching TRBD1 (6 bases). The V gene's germline CDR1 is MDHEN and CDR2 SYDVKM. Trimming removed 7 bases from V and 5 bases from J, with 20 bases in between. This CDR3 has 15 residues.

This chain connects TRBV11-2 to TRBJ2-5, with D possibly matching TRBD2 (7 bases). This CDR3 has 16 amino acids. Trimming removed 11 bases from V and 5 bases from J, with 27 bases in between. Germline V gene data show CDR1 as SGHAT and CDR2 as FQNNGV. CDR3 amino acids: CAGAEWGGATFETQYF. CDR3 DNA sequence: TGTGCCGGCGCCGAGTGGGGGGGCGCGACGTTTGAGACCCAGTACTTC. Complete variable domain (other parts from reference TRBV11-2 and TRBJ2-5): EAGVAQSPRYKIIEKRQSVAFWCNPISGHATLYWYQQILGQGPKLLIQFQNNGVVDDSQLPKDRFSAERLKGVDSTLKIQPAKLEDSAVYLCAGAEWGGATFETQYFGPGTRLLVL.

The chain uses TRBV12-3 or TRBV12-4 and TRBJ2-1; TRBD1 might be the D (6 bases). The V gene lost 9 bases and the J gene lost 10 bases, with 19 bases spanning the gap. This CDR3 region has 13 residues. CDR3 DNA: TGTGCCAGTAATTTAGCGAGTGACAGGGAGCAGTTCTTC. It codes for CASNLASDREQFF.

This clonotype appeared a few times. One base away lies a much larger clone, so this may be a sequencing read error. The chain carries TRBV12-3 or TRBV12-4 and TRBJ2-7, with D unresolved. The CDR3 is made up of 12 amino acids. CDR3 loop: CTSSVRFHEQYF. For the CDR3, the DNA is TGTACCAGCAGCGTCAGGTTCCACGAGCAGTACTTC.

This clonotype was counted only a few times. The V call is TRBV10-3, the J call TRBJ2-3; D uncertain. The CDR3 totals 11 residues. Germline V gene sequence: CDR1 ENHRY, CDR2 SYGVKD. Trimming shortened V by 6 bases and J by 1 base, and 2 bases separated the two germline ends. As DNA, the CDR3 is TGTGCCATCAGGGGCACAGATACGCAGTATTTT. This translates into CAIRGTDTQYF.

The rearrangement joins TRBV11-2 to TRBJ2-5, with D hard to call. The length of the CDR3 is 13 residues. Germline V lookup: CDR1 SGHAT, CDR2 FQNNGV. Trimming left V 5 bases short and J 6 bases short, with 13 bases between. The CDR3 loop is CASSTPRVKTQYF. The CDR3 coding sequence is TGTGCCAGCAGCACTCCACGGGTAAAGACCCAGTACTTC.

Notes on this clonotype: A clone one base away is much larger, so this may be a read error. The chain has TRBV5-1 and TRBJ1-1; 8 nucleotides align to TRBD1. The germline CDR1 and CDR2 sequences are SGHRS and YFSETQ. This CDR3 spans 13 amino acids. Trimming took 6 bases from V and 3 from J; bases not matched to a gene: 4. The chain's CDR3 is CASNQGADTEAFF. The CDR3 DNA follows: TGCGCCAGCAACCAGGGGGCGGACACTGAAGCTTTCTTT.

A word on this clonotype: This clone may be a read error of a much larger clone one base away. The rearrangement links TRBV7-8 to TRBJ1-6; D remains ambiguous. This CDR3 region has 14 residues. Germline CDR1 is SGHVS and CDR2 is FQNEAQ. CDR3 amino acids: CASSLVSNNSPPHF. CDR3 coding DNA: TGTGCCAGCAGCTTAGTGTCCAATAATTCACCCCCCCACTTT. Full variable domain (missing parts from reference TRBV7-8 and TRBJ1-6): GAGVSQSPRYKVAKRGQDVALRCDPISGHVSLFWYQQALGQGPEFLTYFQNEAQLDKSGLPSDRFFAERPEGSVSTLKIQRTQQEDSAVYLCASSLVSNNSPPHFGNGTRLTVT.